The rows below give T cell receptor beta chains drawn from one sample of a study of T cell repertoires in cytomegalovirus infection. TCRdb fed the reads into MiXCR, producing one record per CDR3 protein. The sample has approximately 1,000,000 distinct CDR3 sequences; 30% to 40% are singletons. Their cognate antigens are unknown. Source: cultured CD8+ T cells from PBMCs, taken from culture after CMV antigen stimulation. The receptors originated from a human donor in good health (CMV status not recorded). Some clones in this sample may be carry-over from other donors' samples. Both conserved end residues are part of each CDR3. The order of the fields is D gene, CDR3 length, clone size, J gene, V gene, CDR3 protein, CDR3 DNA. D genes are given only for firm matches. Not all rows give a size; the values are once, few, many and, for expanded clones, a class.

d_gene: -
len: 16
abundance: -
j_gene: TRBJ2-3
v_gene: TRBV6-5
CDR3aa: CASSYTPGVATDTQYF
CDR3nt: TGTGCCAGCAGTTACACCCCAGGGGTAGCCACAGATACGCAGTATTTT

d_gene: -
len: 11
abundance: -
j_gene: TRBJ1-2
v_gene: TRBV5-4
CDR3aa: CASSYLEDYTF
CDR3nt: TGTGCCAGCAGCTACCTGGAGGACTACACCTTC

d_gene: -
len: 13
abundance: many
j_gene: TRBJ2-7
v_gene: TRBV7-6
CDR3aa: CASSGGRAGVQYF
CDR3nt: TGTGCCAGCAGCGGGGGAAGAGCGGGCGTTCAGTACTTC

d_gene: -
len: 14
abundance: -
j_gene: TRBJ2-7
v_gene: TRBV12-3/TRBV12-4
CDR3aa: CASSPPGWGYEQYF
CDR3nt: TGTGCCAGCAGTCCCCCCGGGTGGGGTTACGAGCAGTACTTC

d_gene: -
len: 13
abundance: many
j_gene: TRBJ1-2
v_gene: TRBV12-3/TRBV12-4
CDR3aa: CASSLGRGYGYTF
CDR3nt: TGTGCCAGCAGTTTGGGCAGGGGCTATGGCTACACCTTC

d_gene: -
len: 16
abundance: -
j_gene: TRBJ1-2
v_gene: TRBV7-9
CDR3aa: CASSSEGPGSNYGYTF
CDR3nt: TGTGCCAGCAGCTCGGAGGGGCCAGGGTCTAACTATGGCTACACCTTC

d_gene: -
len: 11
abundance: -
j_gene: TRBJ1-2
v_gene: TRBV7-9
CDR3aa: CASSKSEGYTF
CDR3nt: TGTGCCAGCAGCAAATCGGAGGGCTACACCTTC

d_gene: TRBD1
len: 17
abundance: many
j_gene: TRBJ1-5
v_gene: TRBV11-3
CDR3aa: CASSLDWDRGGNQPQHF
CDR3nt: TGTGCCAGCAGCTTAGACTGGGACAGGGGAGGCAATCAGCCCCAGCATTTT

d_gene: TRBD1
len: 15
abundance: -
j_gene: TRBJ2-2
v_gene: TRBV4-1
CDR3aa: CASSLWTGATGELFF
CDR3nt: TGCGCCAGCAGCCTCTGGACAGGGGCCACCGGGGAGCTGTTTTTT

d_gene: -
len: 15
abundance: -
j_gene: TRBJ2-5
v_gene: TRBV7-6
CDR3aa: CASSGSGGVEETQYF
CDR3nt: TGTGCCAGCAGTGGAAGTGGAGGGGTGGAGGAGACCCAGTACTTC

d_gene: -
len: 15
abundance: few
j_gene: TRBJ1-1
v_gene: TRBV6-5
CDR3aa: CASSYVFGRETEAFF
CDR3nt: TGTGCCAGCAGTTACGTGTTTGGCCGGGAGACTGAAGCTTTCTTT

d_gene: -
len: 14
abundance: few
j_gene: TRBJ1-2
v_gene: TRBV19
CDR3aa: CASSIKNRFYGYTF
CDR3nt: TGTGCCAGTAGTATAAAAAACAGGTTCTATGGCTACACCTTC

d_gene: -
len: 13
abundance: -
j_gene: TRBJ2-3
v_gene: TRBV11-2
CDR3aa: CASTLGHPDTQYF
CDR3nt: TGTGCCAGCACCTTAGGGCATCCAGATACGCAGTATTTT

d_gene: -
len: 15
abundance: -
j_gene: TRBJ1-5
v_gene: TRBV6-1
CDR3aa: CASTLGDTLYQPQHF
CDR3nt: TGTGCCAGCACCCTAGGGGACACCCTTTATCAGCCCCAGCATTTT

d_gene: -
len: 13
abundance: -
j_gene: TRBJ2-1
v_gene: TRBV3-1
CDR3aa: CASSQVTVNEQFF
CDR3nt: TGTGCCAGCAGCCAAGTTACAGTTAATGAGCAGTTCTTC

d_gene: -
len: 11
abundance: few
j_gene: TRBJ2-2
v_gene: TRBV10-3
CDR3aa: CAISDVGELFF
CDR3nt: TGTGCCATCAGTGACGTCGGGGAGCTGTTTTTT

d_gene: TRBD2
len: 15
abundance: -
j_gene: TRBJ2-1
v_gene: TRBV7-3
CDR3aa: CANSSGGVPYNEQFF
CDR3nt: TGTGCCAACAGCAGCGGGGGGGTCCCCTACAATGAGCAGTTCTTC

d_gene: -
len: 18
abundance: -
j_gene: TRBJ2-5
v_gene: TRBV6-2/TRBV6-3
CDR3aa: CASSPDLKSRGLGETQYF
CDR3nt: TGTGCCAGCAGTCCGGACCTGAAAAGCAGGGGTTTAGGGGAGACCCAGTACTTC

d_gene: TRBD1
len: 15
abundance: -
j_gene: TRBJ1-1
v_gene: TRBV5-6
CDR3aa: CASSTGGRVVGEAFF
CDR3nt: TGTGCCAGCAGCACAGGGGGCAGGGTGGTTGGTGAAGCTTTCTTT

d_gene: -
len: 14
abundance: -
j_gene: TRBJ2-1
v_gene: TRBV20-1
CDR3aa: CSARDPVSYNEQFF
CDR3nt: TGCAGTGCTAGGGACCCCGTGTCCTACAATGAGCAGTTCTTC

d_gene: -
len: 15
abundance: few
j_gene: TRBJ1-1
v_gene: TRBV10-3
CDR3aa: CAILRGGSGYTEAFF
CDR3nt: TGTGCCATCCTTCGGGGGGGCTCAGGGTACACTGAAGCTTTCTTT

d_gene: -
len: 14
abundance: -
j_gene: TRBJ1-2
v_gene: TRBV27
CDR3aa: CASSPRWGGEGYTF
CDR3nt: TGTGCCAGCAGTCCTCGTTGGGGGGGAGAAGGCTACACCTTC

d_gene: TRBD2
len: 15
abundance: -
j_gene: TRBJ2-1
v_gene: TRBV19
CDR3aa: CASRLAGGLLHEQFF
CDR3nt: TGTGCCAGTAGGTTAGCGGGGGGGCTTCTTCATGAGCAGTTCTTC

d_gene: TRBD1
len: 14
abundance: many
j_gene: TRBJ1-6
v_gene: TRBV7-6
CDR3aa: CASSPGTANSPLHF
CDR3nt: TGTGCCAGCAGCCCCGGGACAGCTAATTCACCCCTCCACTTT

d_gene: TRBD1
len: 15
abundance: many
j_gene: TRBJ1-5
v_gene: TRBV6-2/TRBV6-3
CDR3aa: CASSYGQGFRQPQHF
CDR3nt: TGTGCCAGCAGTTACGGACAGGGATTCCGTCAGCCCCAGCATTTT

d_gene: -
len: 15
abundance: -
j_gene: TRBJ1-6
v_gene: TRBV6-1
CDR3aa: CASSYSSALGSPLHF
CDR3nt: TGTGCCAGCAGTTACAGCTCGGCGTTAGGTTCACCCCTCCACTTT

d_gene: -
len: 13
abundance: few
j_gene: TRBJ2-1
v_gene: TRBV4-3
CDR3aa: CASSPPGGREQFF
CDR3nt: TGCGCCAGCAGCCCCCCAGGGGGGCGTGAGCAGTTCTTC

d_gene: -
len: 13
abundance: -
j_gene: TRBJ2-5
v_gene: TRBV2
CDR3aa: CASRGDGQETQYF
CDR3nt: TGTGCCAGCAGAGGGGACGGCCAAGAGACCCAGTACTTC

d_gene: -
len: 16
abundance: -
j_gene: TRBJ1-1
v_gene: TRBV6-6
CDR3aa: CASSYSVGQRDTEAFF
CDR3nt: TGTGCCAGCAGTTACTCAGTTGGGCAGCGGGACACTGAAGCTTTCTTT

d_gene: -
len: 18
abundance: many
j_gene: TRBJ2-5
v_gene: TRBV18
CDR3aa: CASSPGQLSAGAKETQYF
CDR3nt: TGTGCCAGCTCACCAGGACAGCTTTCGGCGGGGGCCAAAGAGACCCAGTACTTC

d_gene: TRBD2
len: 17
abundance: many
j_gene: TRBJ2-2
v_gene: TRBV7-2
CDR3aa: CASSLVWLAANTGELFF
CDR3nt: TGTGCCAGCAGCTTAGTATGGCTAGCGGCGAACACCGGGGAGCTGTTTTTT

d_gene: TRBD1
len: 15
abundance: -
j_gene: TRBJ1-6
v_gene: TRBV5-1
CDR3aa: CASSHEGQANSPLHF
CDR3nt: TGCGCCAGCAGCCATGAGGGACAGGCAAATTCACCCCTCCACTTT

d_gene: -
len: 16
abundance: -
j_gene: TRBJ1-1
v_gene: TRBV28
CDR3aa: CASSRPLFSVGVGAFF
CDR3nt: TGTGCCAGCAGTCGCCCCCTCTTCTCAGTAGGGGTTGGAGCTTTCTTT

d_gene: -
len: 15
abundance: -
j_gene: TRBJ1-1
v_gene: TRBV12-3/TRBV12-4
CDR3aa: CASSLTWGSDTEAFF
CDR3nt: TGTGCCAGCAGCCTCACGTGGGGAAGTGACACTGAAGCTTTCTTT

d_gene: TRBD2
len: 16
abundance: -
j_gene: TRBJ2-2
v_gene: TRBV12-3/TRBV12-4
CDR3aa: CASTEASGANTGELFF
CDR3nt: TGTGCCAGCACGGAGGCTAGCGGGGCGAACACCGGGGAGCTGTTTTTT

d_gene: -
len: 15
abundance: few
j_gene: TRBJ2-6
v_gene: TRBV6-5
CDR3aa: CASSYAGAGANVLTF
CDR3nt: TGTGCCAGCAGTTATGCTGGGGCTGGGGCCAACGTCCTGACTTTC

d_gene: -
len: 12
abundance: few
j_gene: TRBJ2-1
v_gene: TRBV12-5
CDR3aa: CASGFGWNEQFF
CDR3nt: TGTGCTAGTGGTTTTGGGTGGAATGAGCAGTTCTTC

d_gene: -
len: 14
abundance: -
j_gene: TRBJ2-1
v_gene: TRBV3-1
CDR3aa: CASSQEAGDNEQFF
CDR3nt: TGTGCCAGCAGCCAAGAAGCAGGAGACAATGAGCAGTTCTTC

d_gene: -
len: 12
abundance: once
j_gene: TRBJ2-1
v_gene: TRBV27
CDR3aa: CASSLDGVKQFF
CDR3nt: TGTGCCAGCAGTTTAGATGGGGTAAAACAGTTCTTC

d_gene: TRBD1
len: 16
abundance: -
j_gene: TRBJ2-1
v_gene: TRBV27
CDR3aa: CASSYTGTGGLGEQFF
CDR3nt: TGTGCCAGCAGTTACACCGGGACAGGGGGGCTTGGTGAGCAGTTCTTC

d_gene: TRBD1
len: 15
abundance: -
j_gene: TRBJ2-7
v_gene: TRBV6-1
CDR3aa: CASSDKTGTDYEQYF
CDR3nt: TGTGCCAGCAGTGACAAAACCGGGACAGACTACGAGCAGTACTTC

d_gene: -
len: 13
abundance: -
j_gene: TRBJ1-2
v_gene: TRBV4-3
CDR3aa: CASSHHNGQSYTF
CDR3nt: TGCGCCAGCAGCCACCACAATGGACAGTCCTACACCTTC

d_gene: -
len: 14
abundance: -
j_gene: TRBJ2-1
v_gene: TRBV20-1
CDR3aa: CSARDPMSYNEQFF
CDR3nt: TGCAGTGCTAGGGACCCCATGTCCTACAATGAGCAGTTCTTC

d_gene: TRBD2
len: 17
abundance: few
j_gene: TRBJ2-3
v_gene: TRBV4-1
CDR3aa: CASSQWTSGGDTDTQYF
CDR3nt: TGCGCCAGCAGCCAATGGACTAGCGGGGGTGACACAGATACGCAGTATTTT